The 4 T cell receptor beta chains below were found in one sample sequenced in a study of blood T cell repertoires in COVID-19. Sequencing was performed with immunoSEQ multiplex PCR; in TCRdb, only in-frame clones are kept and a portion is missing. Of approximately 170,000 clones in the sample, approximately 82% are singletons; the top ten hold 3.6%. The sample was PBMCs or T cells enriched from blood (not recorded which). Receptors were obtained from a woman between 45 and 65 years old in a cohort exposed to, infected with or recovered from COVID-19 (not recorded which).

The chain links TRBV7-6 to TRBJ2-6; D is undetermined. Deletions cut 2 bases from V and 0 bases from J, with 11 bases between. CDR3 length: 17 amino acids. Germline V gene lookup returns CDR1 SGHVS and CDR2 FNYEAQ. The CDR3 region is CASSLSQPGSGANVLTF. In nucleotides, the CDR3 is TGTGCCAGCAGCTTATCCCAACCGGGCTCTGGGGCCAACGTCCTGACTTTC.

The chain is built from TRBV13 and TRBJ2-4, with TRBD2 identical over 10 bases. Trimming cost V 5 bases and J 1 base; bases outside gene matches: 11. Germline-derived CDR1 and CDR2 are PRHDT and FYEKMQ (reference sequence). The CDR3 is made up of 18 amino acids. The CDR3 here is CASSPVWSGREAKNIQYF. CDR3 nucleotide sequence: TGTGCCAGCAGCCCCGTGTGGAGCGGGAGGGAGGCCAAAAACATTCAGTACTTC.

CDR3 sequence: CASSLVEPHTIYF. The CDR3 nucleotides read TGTGCCAGCAGTTTAGTAGAGCCGCACACCATATATTTT. This chain links TRBV28 with TRBJ1-3; D remains ambiguous. The V and J ends lost 2 bases and 8 bases respectively, with 10 bases between them. CDR3 size: 13 residues. The germline V gene encodes CDR1 MDHEN and CDR2 SYDVKM.

Concerning this clone itself: The sample contains more than one DNA sequence encoding this CDR3. The chain is built from TRBV19 and TRBJ1-5; 7 nucleotides match TRBD1. Trimming cost V 5 bases and J 3 bases; bases outside gene matches: 1. The CDR3 runs to 13 residues. The germline V gene has CDR1 LNHDA and CDR2 SQIVND (reference sequence). In DNA form, the CDR3 reads TGTGCCAGTAGTGGGACAGCCAATCAGCCCCAGCATTTT. Amino acid sequence: CASSGTANQPQHF. The full variable domain, with the rest looked up from reference TRBV19 and TRBJ1-5, is DGGITQSPKYLFRKEGQNVTLSCEQNLNHDAMYWYRQDPGQGLRLIYYSQIVNDFQKGDIAEGYSVSREKKESFPLTVTSAQKNPTAFYLCASSGTANQPQHFGDGTRLSIL.